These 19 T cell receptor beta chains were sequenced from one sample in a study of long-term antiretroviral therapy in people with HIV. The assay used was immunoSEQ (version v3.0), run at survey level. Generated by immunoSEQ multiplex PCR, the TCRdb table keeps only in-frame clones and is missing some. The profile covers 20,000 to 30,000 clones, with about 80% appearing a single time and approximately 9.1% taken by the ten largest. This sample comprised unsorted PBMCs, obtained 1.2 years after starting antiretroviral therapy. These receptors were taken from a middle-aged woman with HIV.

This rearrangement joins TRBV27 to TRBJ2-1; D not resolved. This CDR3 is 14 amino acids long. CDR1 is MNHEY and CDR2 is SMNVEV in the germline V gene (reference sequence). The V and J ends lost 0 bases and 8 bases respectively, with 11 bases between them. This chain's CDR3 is CASSLSIIGYEQFF. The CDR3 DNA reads TGTGCCAGCAGTTTATCGATAATTGGCTATGAGCAGTTCTTC.

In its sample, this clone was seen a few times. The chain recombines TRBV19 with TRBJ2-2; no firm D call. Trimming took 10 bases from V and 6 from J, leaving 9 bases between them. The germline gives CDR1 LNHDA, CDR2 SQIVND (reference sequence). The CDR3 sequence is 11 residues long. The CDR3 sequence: CATRWAGELFF. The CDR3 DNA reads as TGTGCCACCCGTTGGGCCGGGGAGCTGTTTTTT.

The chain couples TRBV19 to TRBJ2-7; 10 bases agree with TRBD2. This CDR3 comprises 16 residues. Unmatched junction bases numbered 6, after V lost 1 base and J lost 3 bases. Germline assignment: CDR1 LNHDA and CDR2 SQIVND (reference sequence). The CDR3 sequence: CASSIGSGRANYEQYF. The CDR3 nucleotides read TGTGCCAGTAGTATAGGCAGCGGGAGGGCCAACTACGAGCAGTACTTC.

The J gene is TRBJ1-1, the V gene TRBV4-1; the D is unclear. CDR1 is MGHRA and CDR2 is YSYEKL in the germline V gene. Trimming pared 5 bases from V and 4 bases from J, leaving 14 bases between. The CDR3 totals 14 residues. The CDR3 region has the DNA TGCGCCAGCAGCGTAAACGACCCAACCACTGAAGCTTTCTTT. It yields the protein CASSVNDPTTEAFF.

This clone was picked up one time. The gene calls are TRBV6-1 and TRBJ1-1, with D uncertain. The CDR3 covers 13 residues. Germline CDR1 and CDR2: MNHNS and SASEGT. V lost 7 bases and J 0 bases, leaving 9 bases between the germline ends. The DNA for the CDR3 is TGTGCCAGCAAGGCCCCCGTGAACACTGAAGCTTTCTTT. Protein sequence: CASKAPVNTEAFF.

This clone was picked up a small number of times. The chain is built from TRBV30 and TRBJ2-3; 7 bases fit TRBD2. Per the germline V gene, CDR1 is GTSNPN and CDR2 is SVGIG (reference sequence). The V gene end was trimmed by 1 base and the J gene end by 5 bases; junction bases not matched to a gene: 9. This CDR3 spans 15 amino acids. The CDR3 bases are TGTGCCTGGAGTGGGGAGGGAGGTTGGGTAGATACGCAGTATTTT. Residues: CAWSGEGGWVDTQYF.

CDR3 coding DNA: TGTGCCAGCAGCCGGGTAGGGGGCATCTACGAGCAGTACTTC. As protein: CASSRVGGIYEQYF. The chain links TRBV14 to TRBJ2-7; 7 nucleotides match TRBD1. CDR3 length: 14 residues. Looked up from germline, CDR1 is SGHDN and CDR2 is FVKESK. V gave up 4 bases and J gave up 3 bases; unmatched junction bases: 6.

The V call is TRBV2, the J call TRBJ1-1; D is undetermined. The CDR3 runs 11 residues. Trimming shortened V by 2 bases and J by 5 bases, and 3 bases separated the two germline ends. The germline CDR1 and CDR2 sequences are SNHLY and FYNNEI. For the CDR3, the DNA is TGTGCCAGCAGTGAAAGGACTGAAGCTTTCTTT. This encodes CASSERTEAFF.

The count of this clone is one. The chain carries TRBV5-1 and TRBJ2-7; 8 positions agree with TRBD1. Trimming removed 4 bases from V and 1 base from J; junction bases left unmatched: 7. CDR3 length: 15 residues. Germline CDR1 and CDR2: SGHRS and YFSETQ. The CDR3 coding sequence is TGCGCCAGCAGCCACGACTGGACAGGGTCCTACGAGCAGTACTTC. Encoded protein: CASSHDWTGSYEQYF.

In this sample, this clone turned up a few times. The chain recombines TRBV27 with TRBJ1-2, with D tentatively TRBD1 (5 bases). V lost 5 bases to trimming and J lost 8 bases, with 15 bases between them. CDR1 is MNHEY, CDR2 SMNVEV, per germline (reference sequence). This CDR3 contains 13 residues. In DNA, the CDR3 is TGTGCCAGCAGTCGCCCAAATGGGGCCGGCTACACCTTC. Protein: CASSRPNGAGYTF.

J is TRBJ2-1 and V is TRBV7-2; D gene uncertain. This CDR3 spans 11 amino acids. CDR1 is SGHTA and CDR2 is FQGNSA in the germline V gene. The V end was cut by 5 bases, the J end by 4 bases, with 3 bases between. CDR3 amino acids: CASSVYNEQFF. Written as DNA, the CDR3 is TGTGCCAGCAGCGTATACAATGAGCAGTTCTTC.

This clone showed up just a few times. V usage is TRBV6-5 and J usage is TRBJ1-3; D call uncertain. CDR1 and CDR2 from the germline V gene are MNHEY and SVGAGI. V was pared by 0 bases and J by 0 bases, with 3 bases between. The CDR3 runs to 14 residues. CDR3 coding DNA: TGTGCCAGCAGTTACTCTGGCTCTGGAAACACCATATATTTT. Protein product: CASSYSGSGNTIYF.

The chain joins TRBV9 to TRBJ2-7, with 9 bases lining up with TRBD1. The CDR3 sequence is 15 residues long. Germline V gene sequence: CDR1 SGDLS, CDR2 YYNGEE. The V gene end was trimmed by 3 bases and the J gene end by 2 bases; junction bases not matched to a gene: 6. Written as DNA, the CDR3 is TGTGCCAGCAGCGGGGTTGGGACAGGGACCTACGAGCAGTACTTC. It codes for CASSGVGTGTYEQYF.

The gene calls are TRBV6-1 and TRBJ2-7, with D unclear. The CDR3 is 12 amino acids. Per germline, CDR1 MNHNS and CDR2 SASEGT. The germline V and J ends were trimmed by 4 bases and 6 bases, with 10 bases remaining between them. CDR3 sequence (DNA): TGTGCCAGCAGTGTCAGTGTCGGCGAGCAGTACTTC. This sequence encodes CASSVSVGEQYF.

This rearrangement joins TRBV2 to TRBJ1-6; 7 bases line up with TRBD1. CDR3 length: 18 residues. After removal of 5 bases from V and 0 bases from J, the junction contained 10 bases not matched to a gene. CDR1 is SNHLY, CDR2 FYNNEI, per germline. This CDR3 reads CASSSGTARSSYNSPLHF. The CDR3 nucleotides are TGTGCCAGCAGTTCCGGGACAGCGAGGAGCTCCTATAATTCACCCCTCCACTTT.

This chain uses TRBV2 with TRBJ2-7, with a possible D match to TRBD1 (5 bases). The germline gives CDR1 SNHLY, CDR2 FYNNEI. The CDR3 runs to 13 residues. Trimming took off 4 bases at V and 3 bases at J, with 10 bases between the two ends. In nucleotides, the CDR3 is TGTGCCAGCAGTGGGGTAGGGGTCTACGAGCAGTACTTC. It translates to CASSGVGVYEQYF.

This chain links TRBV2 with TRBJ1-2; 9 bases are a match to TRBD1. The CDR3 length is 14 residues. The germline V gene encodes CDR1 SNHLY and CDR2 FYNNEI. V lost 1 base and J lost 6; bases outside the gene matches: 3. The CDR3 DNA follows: TGTGCCAGCAGTGAAGACAGGGGGCGGGATGGCTACACCTTC. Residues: CASSEDRGRDGYTF.

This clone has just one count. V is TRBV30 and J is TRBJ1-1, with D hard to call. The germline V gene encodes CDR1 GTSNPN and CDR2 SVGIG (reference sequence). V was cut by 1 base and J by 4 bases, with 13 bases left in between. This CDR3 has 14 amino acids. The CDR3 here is CAWSATKAGTEAFF. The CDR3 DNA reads TGTGCCTGGAGTGCCACGAAAGCCGGCACTGAAGCTTTCTTT.

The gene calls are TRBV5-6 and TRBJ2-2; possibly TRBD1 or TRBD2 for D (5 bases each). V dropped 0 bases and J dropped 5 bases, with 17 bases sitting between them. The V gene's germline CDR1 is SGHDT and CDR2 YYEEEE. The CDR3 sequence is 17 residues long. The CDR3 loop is CASSLAITGLLTGELFF. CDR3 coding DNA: TGTGCCAGCAGCTTGGCCATTACGGGGCTTTTAACCGGGGAGCTGTTTTTT.